Shown below are 9 T cell receptor beta chains from a single sample sequenced in a study of response to subunit inactivated influenza vaccine. Each CDR3 protein gets one entry after TCRdb re-called the RT-PCR reads with MiXCR. Of 400,000 to 550,000 distinct CDR3 sequences listed, about 25% are singletons. Specimen: CD4+ T cells sorted from PBMCs, collected approximately 5 days after vaccination. The origin of the receptors is a man between 50 and 59 years old who received an inactivated influenza vaccine.

This clonotype was picked up many times. The genes are TRBV24-1 and TRBJ2-1; 7 nucleotides align to TRBD1. Germline CDR1 reads KGHDR; CDR2 reads SFDVKD. The CDR3 runs 18 residues. Trimming removed 4 bases from V and 0 bases from J; junction bases left unmatched: 11. CDR3 DNA: TGTGCCACCAGTGACAATGACAGGGCCCTGAGCTCCTACAATGAGCAGTTCTTC. Translating gives CATSDNDRALSSYNEQFF.

The chain joins TRBV2 to TRBJ2-1; 7 nucleotides line up with TRBD1. CDR3 length equals 15 residues. Germline lookup yields CDR1 SNHLY and CDR2 FYNNEI. The V gene end was trimmed by 7 bases and the J gene end by 5 bases; junction bases not matched to a gene: 11. The CDR3 loop is CASINDRASDNEQFF. CDR3 nucleotides: TGTGCCAGCATTAATGACAGGGCCTCGGACAATGAGCAGTTCTTC. Full variable domain (remainder filled in from reference TRBV2 and TRBJ2-1): EPEVTQTPSHQVTQMGQEVILRCVPISNHLYFYWYRQILGQKVEFLVSFYNNEISEKSEIFDDQFSVERPDGSNFTLKIRSTKLEDSAMYFCASINDRASDNEQFFGPGTRLTVL.

This clonotype occurred many times. V usage is TRBV3-1 and J usage is TRBJ2-4; 9 bases are shared with TRBD1. This CDR3 has 17 amino acids. Germline CDR1 and CDR2: LGHDT and YNNKEL (reference sequence). The J segment lost 7 bases and the V segment lost 2 bases, leaving 12 bases of the junction unmatched. The CDR3 region has the DNA TGTGCCAGCAGCCAATGGGGAGAAGGGACAGGGTTTAACATTCAGTACTTC. Protein sequence: CASSQWGEGTGFNIQYF.

This clonotype was detected ten times or more. The CDR3 reads CATSRDPGDIGGNQPQHF. CDR3 nucleotide sequence: TGTGCCACCAGCAGAGATCCGGGGGACATTGGGGGCAATCAGCCCCAGCATTTT. This rearrangement joins TRBV15 to TRBJ1-5; possibly TRBD1 for D (6 bases). The germline V gene encodes CDR1 LNHNV and CDR2 YYDKDF (reference sequence). This CDR3 is built from 18 residues. The V and J ends lost 0 bases and 2 bases respectively, with 17 bases between them.

The chain couples TRBV4-1 to TRBJ2-3; D tentatively reads TRBD1 or TRBD2 (6 bases each). Deletions cut 1 base from V and 8 bases from J, with 16 bases between. Germline lookup yields CDR1 MGHRA and CDR2 YSYEKL. The CDR3 has 15 amino acids. CDR3 protein: CASSQGNRGEVTQYF. CDR3 coding DNA: TGCGCCAGCAGCCAAGGAAATAGGGGGGAGGTTACGCAGTATTTT.

The CDR3, as DNA: TGTGCCAGCAGTCCTCCGGGTCAAGCTAACTATGGCTACACCTTC. Residues: CASSPPGQANYGYTF. J is TRBJ1-2 and V is TRBV5-6; D gene unclear. V lost 5 bases, J lost 0 bases, and 14 bases lay in between. CDR3 length: 15 amino acids. Germline CDR1 SGHDT, CDR2 YYEEEE.

The chain employs TRBV20-1 and TRBJ2-7; TRBD1 aligns across 10 bases. The CDR3 has 14 residues. Looked up from germline, CDR1 is DFQATT and CDR2 is SNEGSKA (reference sequence). Germline trimming cut 4 bases from V and 3 bases from J; bases unmatched to any gene: 6. In DNA, the CDR3 is TGCAGTGCTATTGGACAGGGGGTGGTCTACGAGCAGTACTTC. Translated, it gives CSAIGQGVVYEQYF.

This clonotype showed up just a few times. J is TRBJ2-1 and V is TRBV12-3 or TRBV12-4; maybe TRBD2 (6 bases). Trimming removed 5 bases from V and 5 bases from J, with 16 bases in between. CDR3 length: 15 amino acids. The CDR3 DNA follows: TGTGCCAGCAGTAAACGACGGCGGGGTAACAATGAGCAGTTCTTC. Encoded protein: CASSKRRRGNNEQFF.

The V gene is TRBV5-1, the J gene TRBJ2-7, with D tentatively TRBD1 (5 bases). This CDR3 has 15 amino acids. V dropped 0 bases and J dropped 2 bases, with 12 bases sitting between them. Looked up from germline, CDR1 is SGHRS and CDR2 is YFSETQ. The CDR3 region is CASSLEVGAPYEQYF. In DNA form, the CDR3 reads TGCGCCAGCAGCTTGGAGGTAGGGGCCCCCTACGAGCAGTACTTC. The full variable domain, with the rest looked up from reference TRBV5-1 and TRBJ2-7, is KAGVTQTPRYLIKTRGQQVTLSCSPISGHRSVSWYQQTPGQGLQFLFEYFSETQRNKGNFPGRFSGRQFSNSRSEMNVSTLELGDSALYLCASSLEVGAPYEQYFGPGTRLTVT.